This is a list of T cell receptor beta chains from one sample in a study of post-analysis software for immune sequencing data. TCRdb used MiXCR to reprocess the PCR reads, holding one entry per CDR3 protein. The sample contains 600,000 to 700,000 distinct CDR3 sequences, approximately 59% of which appear only once. The sequenced sample was blood. These receptors were obtained from a girl aged 2 to 9 with multiple sclerosis. Each CDR3 is given with its conserved first and last residue. A D gene is named only where the DNA matches it firmly. Where a row states a size, it is once, few, many or the class of an expanded clone; other rows omit it.

>TRBJ1-1|TRBD1|TRBV5-1|.
CASRPQGTNTEAFF
TGCGCCAGCAGACCACAGGGGACGAACACTGAAGCTTTCTTT
>TRBJ2-1|TRBD1|TRBV2|.
CASTLGQGKYNEQFF
TGTGCCAGCACCCTCGGACAGGGAAAGTACAATGAGCAGTTCTTC
>TRBJ2-4|.|TRBV28|.
CASRSDRNIQYF
TGTGCCAGCAGAAGTGACAGAAACATTCAGTACTTC
>TRBJ1-2|TRBD1|TRBV4-1|.
CASSQERAQGAYGYTF
TGCGCCAGCAGCCAAGAGCGAGCACAGGGGGCCTATGGCTACACCTTC
>TRBJ1-2|.|TRBV29-1|once
CSVAGRLNYGYTF
TGCAGCGTCGCGGGACGGCTGAACTATGGCTACACCTTC
>TRBJ2-7|.|TRBV11-2|few
CASSLGQHYEQYF
TGTGCCAGCAGCCTCGGACAGCACTACGAGCAGTACTTC
>TRBJ1-2|.|TRBV29-1|.
CSVNDLGYGYTF
TGCAGCGTTAATGACTTAGGCTATGGCTACACCTTC
>TRBJ2-1|.|TRBV5-1|many
CASSLGSRNEQFF
TGCGCCAGCAGCTTGGGGTCCAGAAATGAGCAGTTCTTC
>TRBJ1-1|.|TRBV7-9|.
CASSSRQTEAFF
TGTGCCAGCAGCTCTCGACAGACTGAAGCTTTCTTT
>TRBJ1-5|.|TRBV20-1|.
CSARATARSNQPQHF
TGCAGTGCTAGAGCGACAGCCAGGAGCAATCAGCCCCAGCATTTT
>TRBJ1-2|.|TRBV20-1|few
CSATSGFNYGYTF
TGCAGTGCCACCTCAGGTTTTAACTATGGCTACACCTTC
>TRBJ1-2|.|TRBV18|.
CASSPSGGGYGYTF
TGTGCCAGCTCACCATCCGGGGGTGGCTATGGCTACACCTTC
>TRBJ2-1|.|TRBV7-2|.
CASSLSRSAYNEQFF
TGTGCCAGCAGCTTAAGTAGGTCAGCCTACAATGAGCAGTTCTTC
>TRBJ2-1|.|TRBV5-1|few
CASKETSSYNEQFF
TGCGCCAGCAAGGAGACCAGCTCCTACAATGAGCAGTTCTTC
>TRBJ2-1|.|TRBV29-1|few
CSVGLSSYNEQFF
TGCAGCGTCGGACTTTCATCCTACAATGAGCAGTTCTTC
>TRBJ2-1|TRBD2|TRBV12-3/TRBV12-4|few
CASSFLAGDTEQFF
TGTGCCAGCAGTTTCTTAGCGGGAGACACTGAGCAGTTCTTC
>TRBJ2-5|.|TRBV10-3|.
CAISEPGQPQETQYF
TGTGCCATCAGTGAGCCGGGACAACCTCAAGAGACCCAGTACTTC
>TRBJ2-5|TRBD2|TRBV11-2|.
CASSLDRLAAQTQYF
TGTGCCAGCAGCTTAGATCGGCTAGCGGCGCAAACCCAGTACTTC
>TRBJ1-5|.|TRBV2|.
CASSEFLGQVNQPQHF
TGTGCCAGCAGTGAATTTCTAGGGCAGGTAAATCAGCCCCAGCATTTT
>TRBJ2-1|.|TRBV9|.
CASSGGGDSPSWEQFF
TGTGCCAGCAGCGGAGGGGGGGACAGCCCTTCTTGGGAGCAGTTCTTC
>TRBJ2-5|TRBD1|TRBV7-9|few
CASSLRQGGETQYF
TGTGCCAGCAGCTTACGACAGGGGGGCGAGACCCAGTACTTC
>TRBJ2-7|.|TRBV7-3|once
CASSLTPTDSYEQYF
TGTGCCAGCAGCTTAACCCCGACAGACTCCTACGAGCAGTACTTC
>TRBJ1-6|.|TRBV7-2|.
CASSLDGGPLHF
TGTGCCAGCAGCTTGGATGGGGGACCCCTCCACTTT
>TRBJ2-7|TRBD1|TRBV10-3|.
CAIRRGQGNNEQYF
TGTGCCATCAGGCGGGGACAGGGGAACAACGAGCAGTACTTC
>TRBJ2-3|TRBD2|TRBV7-2|once
CASSFHPLAGNTDTQYF
TGTGCCAGCAGCTTTCATCCACTAGCGGGGAACACAGATACGCAGTATTTT
>TRBJ2-3|TRBD2|TRBV10-3|.
CAISESIGGRRDTQYF
TGTGCCATCAGTGAGTCGATAGGCGGGAGGCGAGATACGCAGTATTTT
>TRBJ2-5|TRBD2|TRBV6-5|few
CASSYYSGGAGNQYF
TGTGCCAGCAGTTATTATAGCGGGGGGGCCGGGAACCAGTACTTC
>TRBJ1-1|TRBD1|TRBV10-3|.
CAISESSGTGITEAFF
TGTGCCATCAGTGAGTCTAGTGGGACAGGGATCACTGAAGCTTTCTTT
>TRBJ2-2|TRBD2|TRBV10-2|few
CASSESAGGPDGELFF
TGCGCCAGCAGTGAGTCGGCGGGGGGGCCGGACGGGGAGCTGTTTTTT
>TRBJ2-7|.|TRBV7-3|once
CASRPLGSHEQYF
TGTGCCAGCAGGCCCTTAGGGTCCCACGAGCAGTACTTC
>TRBJ2-1|.|TRBV3-1|once
CASSQDWQAGEQFF
TGTGCCAGCAGCCAAGATTGGCAGGCGGGGGAGCAGTTCTTC
>TRBJ2-1|TRBD2|TRBV12-3/TRBV12-4|.
CASSLVTSGMSYNEQFF
TGTGCCAGCAGTTTGGTCACTAGCGGGATGTCCTACAATGAGCAGTTCTTC
>TRBJ1-1|.|TRBV5-1|few
CASSLSGTNTEAFF
TGCGCCAGCAGCTTGTCAGGGACGAACACTGAAGCTTTCTTT